One and the same sample provided the 6 T cell receptor beta chains below, sequenced in a study of T-cell memory formation after mild COVID-19. TCRdb reprocessed the 5' RACE reads via MiXCR and lists one record per CDR3 protein. The sample yields roughly 50,000 distinct CDR3 sequences, 10% to 15% seen once. The sample was PBMCs or a T cell subset sorted from them (not recorded which). These receptors all come from a man younger than 35 who had mild COVID-19 (a few samples of this study predate the infection). Cell type and time point are not known.

This clonotype was seen at least ten times. The genes are TRBV20-1 and TRBJ2-2, with 9 bases lining up with TRBD1. The CDR3 has 16 amino acids. The germline gives CDR1 DFQATT, CDR2 SNEGSKA (reference sequence). The V segment lost 0 bases and the J segment 1 base; nucleotides outside the gene matches: 3. As DNA, the CDR3 is TGCAGTGCTAGAGATCCGGGACAGGGGAACACCGGGGAGCTGTTTTTT. Its translation: CSARDPGQGNTGELFF.

This clonotype was seen many times. This sequence joins TRBV24-1 and TRBJ2-2; D remains unclear. Trimming stripped 2 bases from V and 6 bases from J, with 3 bases between. There are 12 residues in the CDR3. The germline CDR1 and CDR2 sequences are KGHDR and SFDVKD. The CDR3 region has the DNA TGTGCCACCAGTGATTCAGCCGGGGAGCTGTTTTTT. This gives the protein CATSDSAGELFF.

This clonotype has only a few counts. V is TRBV4-3 and J is TRBJ1-2; no clear D gene. V was clipped by 0 bases and J by 4 bases, with 12 bases between them. The V gene's germline CDR1 is LGHNA and CDR2 YSLEER. The CDR3 has 15 amino acids. CDR3 sequence: CASSQDFWVRYGYTF. The CDR3 DNA follows: TGCGCCAGCAGCCAAGATTTTTGGGTTCGCTATGGCTACACCTTC.

This clonotype was picked up a small number of times. The chain joins TRBV20-1 to TRBJ2-5, with unresolved D. Germline V lookup: CDR1 DFQATT, CDR2 SNEGSKA (reference sequence). The CDR3 runs to 13 residues. Trimming shortened V by 4 bases and J by 0 bases, and 9 bases separated the two germline ends. CDR3 loop: CSANNGYQETQYF. CDR3 DNA: TGCAGTGCTAACAACGGGTACCAAGAGACCCAGTACTTC.

This chain links TRBV9 with TRBJ2-5; 8 bases agree with TRBD2. This CDR3 contains 16 residues. The V gene end was trimmed by 0 bases and the J gene end by 5 bases; junction bases not matched to a gene: 9. Germline assignment: CDR1 SGDLS and CDR2 YYNGEE. Here the CDR3 reads CASSVGSRGADETQYF. Here the CDR3 DNA reads TGTGCCAGCAGCGTAGGGTCGCGGGGGGCCGATGAGACCCAGTACTTC.

This clonotype is large by share. The chain carries TRBV20-1 and TRBJ2-3; 8 nucleotides align to TRBD1. The CDR3 has 13 residues. Per germline, CDR1 DFQATT and CDR2 SNEGSKA (reference sequence). V lost 5 bases and J lost 6; bases outside the gene matches: 7. The CDR3 region is CSAPDRGLDTQYF. DNA for the CDR3: TGCAGTGCTCCCGACAGGGGACTGGATACGCAGTATTTT.